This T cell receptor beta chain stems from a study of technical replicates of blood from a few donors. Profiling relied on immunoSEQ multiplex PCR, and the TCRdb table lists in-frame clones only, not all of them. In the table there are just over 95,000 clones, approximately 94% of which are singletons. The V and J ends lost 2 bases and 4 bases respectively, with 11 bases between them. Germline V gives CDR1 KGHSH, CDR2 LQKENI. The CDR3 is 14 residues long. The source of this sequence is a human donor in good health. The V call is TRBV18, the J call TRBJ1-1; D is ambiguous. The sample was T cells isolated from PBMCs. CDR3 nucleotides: TGTGCCAGCTCACCAATGGAGGCAATCACTGAAGCTTTCTTT. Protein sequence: CASSPMEAITEAFF.